This TCR beta chain comes out of a study of T cells after yellow fever vaccination (dated by TCRdb to between 2017 and 2020). As for the study more broadly: Libraries from fractions with low cell numbers were prepared with the SMART-Seq v4 Ultra Low Input RNA kit. To follow T-cell clones before and after primary and booster YFV17D yellow fever vaccination, bulk TCR alpha and beta repertoires were sequenced over time. Two healthy male donors, one aged 18 to 30 and one aged 30 to 40 years, made up the cohort. Blood samples were taken at several timepoints before and after primary and secondary immunization, and bulk PBMC replicates and cell subsets were isolated. General study outcomes and caveats: A small share of clonotypes was detected in both CD4 and CD8 compartments, with the overlap likely arising from convergent recombination. The secondary T-cell response was weaker than the primary response but faster, peaking on day 5 instead of day 15. Only two donors were included in the study, so the extent to which the findings can be generalized is limited. After the booster, most clones that had expanded after primary vaccination were detected again (around 96% of CD4 and 70% to 90% of CD8), suggesting broad maintenance of memory. Computational filtering was needed because FACS-sorted repertoires could contain abundant contaminating clonotypes from the bulk population.

Sequencing instrument: Illumina NovaSeq 6000. TCR cDNA was synthesized by 5'RACE template switching, through which a universal primer site and unique molecular identifiers were introduced. Priming of cDNA synthesis was performed from both the TCR alpha and TCR beta constant segments. Libraries were amplified in two PCR steps, with sample barcodes and sequencing adapters added in the second step. Sequencing of the libraries was done on either Illumina HiSeq 2500 (2x100 bp) or NovaSeq (2x150 bp). From the authors' description of their analysis: MIGEC handled demultiplexing of reads and collapsing into UMI consensus sequences, while MiXCR performed V(D)J alignment. Vaccine-responding clonotypes were defined with edgeR using replicate PBMC samples, requiring FDR below 0.01 and a log2 fold change above 5 up to day 15. Each bulk clonotype was labeled CD4 or CD8 based on which sequenced repertoire, CD4 or CD8, contained the clonotype at higher abundance. TCRdb redid the processing of the public reads, applying fastp at Q25 and MiXCR, and retained in-frame beta chains. Here each entry gathers all rows of one CDR3 protein and keeps the most common genes and DNA. TCRdb's processing, not the authors', yielded these V and J calls. The sample table records 100,000 to 150,000 distinct CDR3 sequences; approximately 14% of these occur just once. Roughly 41% of the sample is held by the ten biggest clonotypes.

Per the publication, the treatment or condition label means: live attenuated yellow fever vaccine strain. PBMCs were isolated from peripheral blood using a standard Ficoll-Paque protocol. CD4 and CD8 T-cell fractions were isolated with Dynabeads CD4 and CD8 positive selection kits. TriZol was used to extract RNA from bulk PBMCs, CD4 and CD8 fractions, and dextramer-positive and dextramer-negative fractions. There are a few counts of this clonotype. The target of this receptor is not known. Per-base qualities were not stored, and no clone one base away is much larger. CDR1 and CDR2 were assigned from the germline V gene (reference sequence) as DFQATT and SNEGSKA. Spanning cysteine to phenylalanine, the CDR3 consists of 11 amino acids. Only the CDR3 DNA is retained, 33 bases long and in frame from the first base.

The specimen was CD8+ T cells sorted from PBMCs, collected 5 days after the yellow fever booster vaccination. The receptor was isolated from a man between 18 and 29 years old who received the YFV17D yellow fever vaccine. This chain is built from TRBV20-1 and TRBJ2-2, with no reliable assignment of the D segment. The CDR3 region: CSTERSGELFF. The nucleotide sequence reads TGCAGCACCGAACGTTCCGGGGAGCTGTTTTTT.